The next 12 T cell receptor beta chains were all read from a single sample in a study of shared clonotypes between healthy human individuals. The assay was immunoSEQ multiplex PCR, and TCRdb's table has in-frame clones only and misses some. Of about 1.1 million clones in the sample, roughly 80% were seen once. The sample was memory CD4+ T cells from PBMCs. Subset of the sample: CD45RA-negative fraction. These receptors were collected from a man younger than 35 in good health. Some clones in this sample may be carry-over from other donors' samples.

The V call is TRBV10-3, the J call TRBJ2-1; TRBD1 agrees at 8 bases. Germline CDR1 is ENHRY and CDR2 is SYGVKD. Trimming cost V 7 bases and J 10 bases; bases outside gene matches: 9. This CDR3 spans 13 amino acids. For the CDR3, the DNA is TGTGCCATCACCCAGGGGGCAGGGAACGAGCAGTTCTTC. Translation: CAITQGAGNEQFF.

This clone was recorded once. The chain links TRBV7-9 to TRBJ2-5; TRBD2 matches 8 bases. This CDR3 has 16 residues. Germline V lookup: CDR1 SEHNR, CDR2 FQNEAQ (reference sequence). V dropped 0 bases and J dropped 3; count of bases not matched to a gene: 6. CDR3 in amino acids: CASSLALTSGKETQYF. The CDR3 DNA follows: TGTGCCAGCAGCTTAGCGCTTACTAGCGGAAAAGAGACCCAGTACTTC.

The chain uses TRBV5-1 and TRBJ2-1; TRBD2 agrees at 8 bases. The CDR3 has 14 residues. The ends lost 6 bases at V and 8 bases at J; junction bases unmatched: 10. Germline V CDR1 and CDR2: SGHRS, YFSETQ. CDR3 coding DNA: TGCGCCAGCATCGGGAGGGCCGTCACGGATGAGCAGTTCTTC. Its translation is CASIGRAVTDEQFF. The full variable domain, rest sourced from reference TRBV5-1 and TRBJ2-1, is KAGVTQTPRYLIKTRGQQVTLSCSPISGHRSVSWYQQTPGQGLQFLFEYFSETQRNKGNFPGRFSGRQFSNSRSEMNVSTLELGDSALYLCASIGRAVTDEQFFGPGTRLTVL.

The CDR3 spells CASSPRDRDFYNEQFF. The CDR3 coding sequence is TGTGCCAGCAGCCCCCGGGACCGTGACTTCTACAATGAGCAGTTCTTC. This chain uses TRBV11-2 with TRBJ2-1; possibly TRBD1 or TRBD2 for D (5 bases each). Trimming took 5 bases from V and 3 from J, leaving 17 bases between them. The CDR3 totals 16 residues. Germline V gene lookup returns CDR1 SGHAT and CDR2 FQNNGV.

This clone was seen a few times. This chain uses TRBV7-9 with TRBJ1-1; 8 bases match TRBD1. Germline lookup yields CDR1 SEHNR and CDR2 FQNEAQ (reference sequence). The J segment lost 4 bases and the V segment lost 5 bases, leaving 12 bases of the junction unmatched. The CDR3 runs to 16 residues. The CDR3 nucleotides read TGTGCCAGCAGCACTCGACAGGGGCCAGCGGGCACTGAAGCTTTCTTT. Translating gives CASSTRQGPAGTEAFF.

The CDR3 DNA is TGTGCCAGCACCTCCCGCCTCGGGGTAATGGTGCGCAATGAGCAGTTCTTC. It encodes CASTSRLGVMVRNEQFF. This chain uses TRBV7-2 with TRBJ2-1; a weak D match, TRBD2 (5 bases). Between the trimmed V and J ends, which lost 7 bases and 6 bases, there was a span of 25 bases. The CDR3 spans 17 residues. Germline CDR1 SGHTA, CDR2 FQGNSA.

The chain couples TRBV19 to TRBJ2-7; D is ambiguous. The ends were cut back, 4 bases at V and 5 bases at J, with 18 bases in the middle. The CDR3 sequence is 15 residues long. CDR1 LNHDA and CDR2 SQIVND come from the germline V gene (reference sequence). CDR3 sequence: CASSSPGRSLDEQYF. The CDR3 bases are TGTGCCAGTAGTAGCCCCGGCAGGTCGCTTGACGAGCAGTACTTC. The full variable domain, in which reference TRBV19 and TRBJ2-7 provide the parts outside the CDR3, is DGGITQSPKYLFRKEGQNVTLSCEQNLNHDAMYWYRQDPGQGLRLIYYSQIVNDFQKGDIAEGYSVSREKKESFPLTVTSAQKNPTAFYLCASSSPGRSLDEQYFGPGTRLTVT.

Comment on this clone: Other DNA sequences in the sample encode the same CDR3. This chain uses TRBV9 with TRBJ2-1; 9 nucleotides align to TRBD2. J gave up 9 bases and V 3 bases, and 7 bases lay outside the gene matches. The CDR3 extends over 14 amino acids. Germline lookup yields CDR1 SGDLS and CDR2 YYNGEE. The CDR3 region has the DNA TGTGCCAGCAGCGCGACTAGCGGACGGGGTGAGCAGTTCTTC. Translating it yields CASSATSGRGEQFF. Full variable domain (missing parts from reference TRBV9 and TRBJ2-1): DSGVTQTPKHLITATGQRVTLRCSPRSGDLSVYWYQQSLDQGLQFLIQYYNGEERAKGNILERFSAQQFPDLHSELNLSSLELGDSALYFCASSATSGRGEQFFGPGTRLTVL.

This clone was found a few times. The same CDR3 is also encoded by other DNA sequences in this sample. The chain combines TRBV5-6 with TRBJ1-1, with TRBD1 matching 10 bases. Trimming cost V 7 bases and J 4 bases; bases outside gene matches: 7. Per germline, CDR1 SGHDT and CDR2 YYEEEE. The CDR3 is made up of 14 amino acids. In DNA form, the CDR3 reads TGTGCCAGCGGACTTTGGGACAGGGGCACTGAAGCTTTCTTT. It is translated as CASGLWDRGTEAFF.

This rearrangement joins TRBV30 to TRBJ1-2, with a tentative D call TRBD1 (5 bases). The CDR3 runs 13 residues. Germline V gene sequence: CDR1 GTSNPN, CDR2 SVGIG (reference sequence). V lost 4 bases and J lost 6, with 15 bases in between. The DNA for the CDR3 is TGTGCCTGGACCGGGGGTCGGTTGGATGGCTACACCTTC. Amino acid sequence: CAWTGGRLDGYTF.

CDR3 DNA: TGTGCCACCAAAGGGGACAGGCCTGAAGCTTTCTTT. It specifies CATKGDRPEAFF. This chain uses TRBV6-1 with TRBJ1-1, with 8 nucleotides matching TRBD1. The V and J ends lost 10 bases and 6 bases, in that order; junction bases with no gene match: 7. Germline values: CDR1 MNHNS, CDR2 SASEGT. The CDR3 is made up of 12 amino acids.

In regard to this clone: Possible read error: a much larger clone is one base away. V gene TRBV7-7 combines with J gene TRBJ1-1; D ambiguous. This CDR3 has 13 amino acids. Trimming removed 0 bases from V and 1 base from J, with 3 bases in between. The germline V gene encodes CDR1 SSHAT and CDR2 FNYEAQ (reference sequence). The CDR3 DNA is TGTGCCAGCAGCTTAGCCCAGAACACTGAAGCTTTCTTT. Translated: CASSLAQNTEAFF.